This TCR beta chain was identified in a study of blood T cells in healthy people across ages. The CDR3 has 15 amino acids. CDR1 MDHEN and CDR2 SYDVKM come from the germline V gene. The germline V and J ends were trimmed by 6 bases and 0 bases, with 11 bases remaining between them. Next came a second PCR, run for about 6 to 12 cycles, which used a sample-barcoded 5' primer along with a J-beta primer mix. Every single cDNA molecule received a tag from a template-switch adaptor with 12 random nucleotides. TCRdb independently ran MiXCR on the 5' RACE reads; one entry per CDR3 protein. The sample has 1.5 million to 2 million distinct CDR3 sequences, roughly 49% seen once.

This TCR was sampled from a woman aged 40 to 49 in good health. This rearrangement joins TRBV28 to TRBJ1-4, with unresolved D. Source material: blood. CDR3 amino acids: CASREEFATNEKLFF. The CDR3 coding sequence is TGTGCCAGCAGAGAAGAGTTTGCAACTAATGAAAAACTGTTTTTT.